This T cell receptor (beta chain) originates from a study of vaccination effects on CD4 cells after COVID-19. The study, taken as a whole, reports: Early timepoints after infection were absent, and convalescent patients were few in the study. Only 1 of 255 vaccine-induced clones from healthy vaccinees cross-reacted with common cold coronaviruses.

Sequencing followed a ViraFEST assay step that expanded antigen-specific CD4+ T cells with viral peptide pools. Following 10 days of culture, CD4+ T cells were isolated. Participants were vaccinated with two doses of either the BNT162b2 or mRNA-1273 vaccine. It was with around 10 IU/ml IL-2 and approximately 10 ug/ml peptides that 1.5 million to 2 million PBMC per well were cultured. In the cultures, half the medium was exchanged for IL-2 medium on days 3 and 7. The V gene lost 4 bases and the J gene lost 4 bases, with 19 bases spanning the gap. Germline CDR1 is MNHEY and CDR2 is SVGAGI. This CDR3 has 16 amino acids. To note about this clone: The antigen remains unidentified.

Profiled with immunoSEQ multiplex PCR; TCRdb holds only in-frame clones, not every one. The repertoire includes about 81,000 clones, under 85% of them detected once, and around 1.1% sits in the top ten. The material sequenced was CD4+ T cells from PBMCs cultured with HCoV-OC43 spike peptides, taken after COVID-19 vaccination. Subset noted: HCoV-OC43 spike overlapping peptide pool stimulation. This chain connects TRBV6-5 to TRBJ1-2, with D perhaps matching TRBD1 (5 bases). This clonotype originated in a human donor who received a COVID-19 vaccine. The CDR3 loop is CASSSQGTAHVYGYTF. The CDR3 DNA reads TGTGCCAGCAGTTCCCAGGGCACGGCCCACGTCTATGGCTACACCTTC.